This entry concerns a single T cell receptor beta chain. This sample is part of a study of blood T cell repertoires in COVID-19. V lost 6 bases, J lost 2 bases, and 4 bases stayed unmatched. Germline CDR1 reads SQVTM; CDR2 reads ANQGSEA. The CDR3 loop spans 13 amino acids. Clones were sequenced by immunoSEQ multiplex PCR, and TCRdb holds only the in-frame ones, with some missing. The data hold a few hundred thousand clones, with approximately 82% observed a single time. Sequenced sample: PBMCs or T cells enriched from blood (not recorded which). The TCR sequence derives from a man aged 35 to 55 who had been exposed to COVID-19. V is TRBV29-1 and J is TRBJ2-7; TRBD1 matches at 10 bases. Here the CDR3 reads CSVSTGGPYEQYF. The CDR3 nucleotides read TGCAGCGTATCGACAGGGGGCCCCTACGAGCAGTACTTC.